These 7 T cell receptor beta chains originate from one sample sequenced in a study of cytomegalovirus exposure and HLA in healthy donors. In the PCR, 60 Vbeta and 13 Jbeta primers were used. Clones were sequenced by immunoSEQ multiplex PCR, and TCRdb holds only the in-frame ones, with some missing. This sample has roughly 130,000 clones, with around four fifths found just once. Sequenced: PBMCs. These receptors all come from a male donor in good health and CMV-seropositive.

V gene TRBV6-6 combines with J gene TRBJ1-5, with D maybe TRBD1 (5 bases). Trimming cost V 7 bases and J 5 bases, with 9 bases left between them. The CDR3 consists of 12 residues. Germline V gene data show CDR1 as MNHNY and CDR2 as SVGAGI (reference sequence). This chain's CDR3 is CASNGGDQPQHF. CDR3 sequence (DNA): TGTGCCAGCAATGGGGGGGATCAGCCCCAGCATTTT.

This clone showed up just once. The chain uses TRBV7-9 and TRBJ2-7; TRBD2 matches at 8 bases. V dropped 4 bases and J dropped 6; count of bases not matched to a gene: 8. Germline V gene data show CDR1 as SEHNR and CDR2 as FQNEAQ (reference sequence). The CDR3 extends over 14 amino acids. The CDR3 DNA is TGTGCCAGCAGCTGGTCGGGAGGGCGGGGCGAGCAGTACTTC. The encoded protein is CASSWSGGRGEQYF.

The chain couples TRBV9 to TRBJ2-3, with D perhaps matching TRBD2 (5 bases). The CDR3 length is 15 residues. Germline CDR1 reads SGDLS; CDR2 reads YYNGEE. V gave up 3 bases and J gave up 0 bases, with 11 bases separating them. CDR3 DNA sequence: TGTGCCAGCAGCGAGGTAGCGACTAGCACAGATACGCAGTATTTT. Amino acid sequence: CASSEVATSTDTQYF.

This clone is a singleton in its sample. CDR3 amino acids: CAWSVLAGADTGELFF. CDR3 nucleotides: TGTGCCTGGAGTGTACTCGCGGGAGCGGACACCGGGGAGCTGTTTTTT. The rearrangement links TRBV30 to TRBJ2-2, with 7 bases matching TRBD2. The germline V gene has CDR1 GTSNPN and CDR2 SVGIG (reference sequence). The ends lost 0 bases at V and 3 bases at J; junction bases unmatched: 7. This CDR3 spans 16 amino acids. The variable domain in full, with the rest retrieved from reference TRBV30 and TRBJ2-2, is SQTIHQWPATLVQPVGSPLSLECTVEGTSNPNLYWYRQAAGRGLQLLFYSVGIGQISSEVPQNLSASRPQDRQFILSSKKLLLSDSGFYLCAWSVLAGADTGELFFGEGSRLTVL.

Comments on this clone: Other DNA sequences in the same sample also yield this CDR3. The chain employs TRBV20-1 and TRBJ2-7; no firm D call. Germline V CDR1 and CDR2: DFQATT, SNEGSKA (reference sequence). V was cut by 3 bases and J by 4 bases, with 7 bases left in between. The length of the CDR3 is 11 residues. The CDR3 nucleotides are TGCAGTGCTAGTCGAGGTTACGAGCAGTACTTC. Residues: CSASRGYEQYF.

This chain uses TRBV9 with TRBJ2-7; 10 bases are shared with TRBD2. This CDR3 comprises 15 residues. Germline lookup yields CDR1 SGDLS and CDR2 YYNGEE. The junction had 7 bases not matched to a gene; V was cut back by 3 bases and J by 4 bases. The chain's CDR3 is CASSETGAGGYEQYF. CDR3 coding DNA: TGTGCCAGCAGCGAGACCGGAGCGGGAGGGTACGAGCAGTACTTC. Together with reference TRBV9 and TRBJ2-7, the CDR3 gives the full variable domain: DSGVTQTPKHLITATGQRVTLRCSPRSGDLSVYWYQQSLDQGLQFLIQYYNGEERAKGNILERFSAQQFPDLHSELNLSSLELGDSALYFCASSETGAGGYEQYFGPGTRLTVT.

The chain combines TRBV5-1 with TRBJ1-4; no definite D call. Germline values: CDR1 SGHRS, CDR2 YFSETQ. The CDR3 length is 15 residues. V lost 4 bases and J 4 bases, leaving 14 bases between the germline ends. The CDR3 DNA follows: TGCGCCAGCAGCACGGCGGGGAGTGGTAATGAAAAACTGTTTTTT. As protein: CASSTAGSGNEKLFF.